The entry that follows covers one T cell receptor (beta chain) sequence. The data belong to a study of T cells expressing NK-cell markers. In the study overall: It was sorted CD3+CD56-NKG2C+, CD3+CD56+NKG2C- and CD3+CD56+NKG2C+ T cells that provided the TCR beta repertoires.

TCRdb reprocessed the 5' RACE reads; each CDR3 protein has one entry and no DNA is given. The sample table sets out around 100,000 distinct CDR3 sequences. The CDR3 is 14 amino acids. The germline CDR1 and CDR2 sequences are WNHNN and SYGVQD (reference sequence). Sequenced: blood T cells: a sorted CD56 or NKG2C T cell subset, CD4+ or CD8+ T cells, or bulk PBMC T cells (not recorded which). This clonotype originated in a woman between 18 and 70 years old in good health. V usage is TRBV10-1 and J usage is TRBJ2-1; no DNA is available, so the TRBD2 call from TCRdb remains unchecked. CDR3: CASSGLAGVNEQLF.